This T cell receptor (beta chain) was observed in a study of shared clonotypes between healthy human individuals. Regarding the study as a whole: Rarefaction curves obtained for sorted subsets showed sequencing incomplete despite large depth. The study drew on few donors, limiting represented genetic and exposure-history diversity.

In regard to this clone: Its matching antigen is unknown.

Positive CCR7 selection of CD45RO-negative cells yielded the naive CD8 cells, and terminally differentiated effector memory CD45RA+ cells were excluded. Clones were read by immunoSEQ multiplex PCR, and TCRdb kept only the in-frame ones, dropping some. The data contain around 2,000,000 clones, about 95% of them singletons. This CDR3 has 16 residues. The V gene's germline CDR1 is MGHRA and CDR2 YSYEKL. Trimming cost V 4 bases and J 1 base; bases outside gene matches: 7. The J gene is TRBJ2-5, the V gene TRBV4-1, with 9 bases that match TRBD2. The source is a man younger than 35 in good health. Sample: naive CD8+ T cells sorted from blood. The CDR3 region is CASSLVAGGPQETQYF. In nucleotides, the CDR3 is TGCGCCAGCAGCCTCGTCGCGGGAGGGCCCCAAGAGACCCAGTACTTC.